This TCR beta chain was documented in a study of cytomegalovirus exposure and HLA in healthy donors. Study-wide results and caveats: One variant, a missense change in DCLRE1C, was linked in a later analysis to TCR beta V- and J-gene trimming. Confirmation in vitro established that three CMV-associated chains were specific for CMV antigens. Both high specificity and high sensitivity reportedly marked the classifier's diagnosis of cytomegalovirus status.

With regard to this clone: What it recognizes is unknown.

Trimming left V 1 base short and J 3 bases short, with 10 bases between. Germline CDR1 and CDR2: SGHDT and YYEEEE. This CDR3 is built from 14 residues. Vbeta (60) and Jbeta (13) primers were used in the PCR. Method: immunoSEQ multiplex PCR; TCRdb's copy keeps in-frame clones and lacks some. The sample totals 80,000 to 100,000 clones. The sequence was obtained from a man aged 50-60 years in good health and CMV-seronegative. The genes are TRBV5-6 and TRBJ1-1; TRBD1 is a possible D gene (6 bases). What was sequenced was PBMCs. The CDR3 DNA is TGTGCCAGCAGCTTGCAGGGGTGGGACACTGAAGCTTTCTTT. Its translation: CASSLQGWDTEAFF.